Below are 12 T cell receptor beta chains sequenced from a single sample in a study of technical replicates of blood from several donors. The data were produced by immunoSEQ multiplex PCR, yet TCRdb's version contains in-frame clones alone and is incomplete. The repertoire holds 13,000 to 15,000 clones, with roughly 84% as singletons. Sequencing was done on a sample of PBMCs. Receptors originate from a human donor in good health.

V is TRBV6-5 and J is TRBJ1-1, with 9 bases fitting TRBD1. This CDR3 has 16 amino acids. Per the germline V gene, CDR1 is MNHEY and CDR2 is SVGAGI. V trimming: 4 bases; J trimming: 4 bases; junction bases outside the gene matches: 10. CDR3 DNA sequence: TGTGCCAGCAGTTCATACACAGGGGGCGGGGGCACTGAAGCTTTCTTT. This gives the protein CASSSYTGGGGTEAFF.

The chain couples TRBV5-5 to TRBJ2-5; tentative D call: TRBD1 (6 bases). Between the trimmed V and J ends, which lost 4 bases and 5 bases, there was a span of 15 bases. CDR1 and CDR2 from the germline V gene are SGHKS and YYEKEE (reference sequence). The CDR3 is made up of 14 amino acids. The CDR3 nucleotides read TGTGCCAGCAGCGGCGCTGGGGGCGCGGAGACCCAGTACTTC. It translates to CASSGAGGAETQYF.

The chain employs TRBV7-9 and TRBJ1-1; the match to TRBD1 covers 7 bases. Germline CDR1 is SEHNR and CDR2 is FQNEAQ (reference sequence). The CDR3 covers 17 residues. V was pared by 5 bases and J by 1 base, with 13 bases of the junction left unmatched. The DNA for the CDR3 is TGTGCCAGCAGCCCTCGTCGCCAGGGGGTGGGGAACACTGAAGCTTTCTTT. Amino acids: CASSPRRQGVGNTEAFF.

This clone is a singleton in its sample. The genes are TRBV5-1 and TRBJ2-3; 8 bases line up with TRBD2. The germline V gene encodes CDR1 SGHRS and CDR2 YFSETQ. Trimming took 4 bases from V and 4 from J; bases not matched to a gene: 8. The CDR3 length is 15 residues. CDR3 nucleotide sequence: TGCGCCAGCAGCAGTCGAAGCGGGAGCTCAGATACGCAGTATTTT. This codes for CASSSRSGSSDTQYF.

This clone was observed a handful of times. This rearrangement joins TRBV14 to TRBJ1-2; possible D gene TRBD1, 5 bases. The CDR3 is 15 amino acids. The V gene's germline CDR1 is SGHDN and CDR2 FVKESK. Trimming took off 4 bases at V and 1 base at J, with 13 bases between the two ends. For the CDR3, the DNA is TGTGCCAGCAGCCCGAACCAGGGCGGTAACTATGGCTACACCTTC. Its protein is CASSPNQGGNYGYTF.

The chain couples TRBV5-1 to TRBJ2-7, with 9 positions matching TRBD1. The CDR3 is made up of 15 amino acids. Germline CDR1 reads SGHRS; CDR2 reads YFSETQ. V lost 2 bases to trimming and J lost 2 bases; unmatched junction nucleotides: 5. The CDR3 loop is CASSFGDREAYEQYF. CDR3 nucleotide sequence: TGCGCCAGCAGCTTTGGGGACAGGGAGGCCTACGAGCAGTACTTC.

The gene calls are TRBV19 and TRBJ2-5; D is perhaps TRBD1 (6 bases). The V gene lost 6 bases and the J gene lost 1 base, with 18 bases spanning the gap. CDR3 size: 16 residues. Germline V gene data show CDR1 as LNHDA and CDR2 as SQIVND (reference sequence). The CDR3 loop is CASRSTGKVFQETQYF. The CDR3 DNA sequence: TGTGCCAGTAGGTCCACAGGGAAGGTTTTCCAAGAGACCCAGTACTTC.

The chain combines TRBV19 with TRBJ1-2, with 10 bases aligning to TRBD1. CDR3 length: 13 amino acids. Germline-derived CDR1 and CDR2 are LNHDA and SQIVND (reference sequence). V trimming: 5 bases; J trimming: 8 bases; junction bases outside the gene matches: 5. The CDR3 region has the DNA TGTGCCAGTAGTCCTGACAGGGGGCAGGGCTACACCTTC. Amino acid sequence: CASSPDRGQGYTF.

The chain employs TRBV5-1 and TRBJ2-3, with 10 nucleotides matching TRBD2. The CDR3 is made up of 15 amino acids. From germline, CDR1 is SGHRS and CDR2 YFSETQ. After removal of 4 bases from V and 4 bases from J, the junction contained 6 bases not matched to a gene. The CDR3 DNA reads TGCGCCAGCAGCCCGACTAGCGGGTTGCCAGATACGCAGTATTTT. It encodes CASSPTSGLPDTQYF.

This clone has a single count. The chain joins TRBV11-3 to TRBJ2-2; TRBD1 might be the D (7 bases). CDR3 length: 15 amino acids. V gave up 6 bases and J gave up 4 bases, with 15 bases separating them. Germline assignment: CDR1 SGHNT and CDR2 YENEEA. The chain's CDR3 is CASRNGQGGTGELFF. The CDR3 bases are TGTGCCAGCAGGAACGGGCAGGGGGGCACCGGGGAGCTGTTTTTT. The complete variable domain, with remaining parts taken from reference TRBV11-3 and TRBJ2-2, reads EAGVVQSPRYKIIEKKQPVAFWCNPISGHNTLYWYLQNLGQGPELLIRYENEEAVDDSQLPKDRFSAERLKGVDSTLKIQPAELGDSAVYLCASRNGQGGTGELFFGEGSRLTVL.

The gene calls are TRBV2 and TRBJ1-1; the match to TRBD1 covers 9 bases. The germline V gene encodes CDR1 SNHLY and CDR2 FYNNEI. V trimming: 8 bases; J trimming: 3 bases; junction bases outside the gene matches: 10. The CDR3 spans 15 residues. This CDR3 reads CASGTIQGAYTEAFF. CDR3 sequence (DNA): TGTGCCAGCGGAACGATACAGGGGGCCTACACTGAAGCTTTCTTT.

In its sample, this clone was seen a few times. The chain links TRBV27 to TRBJ2-7; 10 positions agree with TRBD1. Germline assignment: CDR1 MNHEY and CDR2 SMNVEV (reference sequence). This CDR3 region has 14 residues. Trimming took 8 bases from V and 7 from J; bases not matched to a gene: 11. CDR3: CASGRQGARGEQYF. DNA of the CDR3: TGTGCCAGCGGTCGACAGGGGGCGCGAGGGGAGCAGTACTTC.